This TCR beta chain was found in a study of molecular identifiers for immune sequencing clone quantification. As for the study in general: Replicates split RNA from around 20,000 or 100,000 naive CD8 cells five ways, and the researchers sequenced four portions. Regarding the study as a whole: Effector cells kept over 98% of their molecules in clones above 20 RNA copies, while naive cells kept under 1% there.

The CDR3 spans 15 residues. The trim removed 0 bases at V and 5 bases at J, leaving 5 bases unmatched. CDR1 is SGHDT and CDR2 is YYEEEE in the germline V gene. Bulk TCR libraries used previously described methods and listed TCR primers. TCRdb ran MiXCR on the PCR reads and lists one entry per CDR3 protein. The table includes approximately 63,000 distinct CDR3 sequences, 19% detected once. This clonotype was counted at least ten times. Its target is not known. Sorted naive CD8 T cells were those defined as CD8+CD4-CCR7+CD45RA+. The sequenced sample was naive CD8+ T cells from blood, with Jurkat cell RNA spiked in. Subset denoted: FACS-sorted CD8+CD4-CCR7+CD45RA+ naive T cells. The chain carries TRBV5-6 and TRBJ2-5; TRBD2 agrees at 9 bases. This receptor was taken from a human donor in good health. Some libraries in this study had Jurkat cell RNA spiked in. The CDR3 DNA reads TGTGCCAGCAGCTTGGCGTTAGCGGGAGCCGAGACCCAGTACTTC. Translation gives CASSLALAGAETQYF. The whole variable domain, remainder taken from reference TRBV5-6 and TRBJ2-5, is DAGVTQSPTHLIKTRGQQVTLRCSPKSGHDTVSWYQQALGQGPQFIFQYYEEEERQRGNFPDRFSGHQFPNYSSELNVNALLLGDSALYLCASSLALAGAETQYFGPGTRLLVL.